This T cell receptor (beta chain) stems from a study of T cell responses to AZD1222 COVID-19 vaccine. CDR3 length: 15 residues. V lost 1 base, J lost 1 base, and 11 bases lay in between. Germline V gene sequence: CDR1 SGDLS, CDR2 YYNGEE. The assay was immunoSEQ multiplex PCR, and TCRdb's table has in-frame clones only and misses some. The sample lists roughly 100,000 clones; nearly 90% were seen once. This clonotype was obtained from an adult who received the AZD1222 COVID-19 vaccine. The J gene is TRBJ1-1, the V gene TRBV9, with D possibly matching TRBD1 (6 bases). Sequencing was performed on peripheral blood, taken 28 days after the second AZD1222 dose. CDR3 sequence (DNA): TGTGCCAGCAGCGTAACGACAGGACCGAACACTGAAGCTTTCTTT. Protein product: CASSVTTGPNTEAFF.